This TCR beta chain was sequenced during a study of cytomegalovirus exposure and HLA in healthy donors. General observations from the study: The classifier reportedly diagnosed cytomegalovirus status with high specificity and sensitivity. Cytomegalovirus-associated status was assigned to more than 150 TCR beta chains.

Generated by immunoSEQ multiplex PCR, the TCRdb table keeps only in-frame clones and is missing some. The sample includes roughly 330,000 clones, approximately 90% of them seen just once. Regarding this clone: Its antigen is unidentified.

This TCR came from a woman aged 25 to 39 in good health and CMV-seropositive. The sequenced sample consisted of PBMCs.

This CDR3 reads CSVEGGSGSTDTQYF. CDR3 DNA: TGCAGCGTTGAGGGGGGTAGCGGAAGCACAGATACGCAGTATTTT. This chain joins TRBV29-1 and TRBJ2-3; tentatively, D is TRBD2 (6 bases). The germline V gene encodes CDR1 SQVTM and CDR2 ANQGSEA. This CDR3 has 15 amino acids. V gave up 3 bases and J gave up 0 bases, with 13 bases separating them.